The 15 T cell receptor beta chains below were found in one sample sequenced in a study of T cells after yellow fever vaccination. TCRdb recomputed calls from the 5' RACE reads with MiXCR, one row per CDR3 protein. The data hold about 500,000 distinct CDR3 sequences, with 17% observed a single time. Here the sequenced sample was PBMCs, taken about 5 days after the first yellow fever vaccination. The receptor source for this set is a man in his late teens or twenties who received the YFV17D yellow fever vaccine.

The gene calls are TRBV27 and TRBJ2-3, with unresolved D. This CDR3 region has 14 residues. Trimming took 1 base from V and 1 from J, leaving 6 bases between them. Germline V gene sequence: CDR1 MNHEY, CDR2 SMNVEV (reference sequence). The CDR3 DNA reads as TGTGCCAGCAGTTTATACAGCCGCACAGATACGCAGTATTTT. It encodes CASSLYSRTDTQYF.

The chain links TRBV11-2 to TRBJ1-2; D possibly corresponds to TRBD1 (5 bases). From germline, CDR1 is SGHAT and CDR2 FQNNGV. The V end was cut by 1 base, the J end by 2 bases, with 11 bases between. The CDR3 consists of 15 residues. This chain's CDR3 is CASSLAQGRNYGYTF. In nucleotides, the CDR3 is TGTGCCAGCAGCTTAGCCCAGGGAAGGAACTATGGCTACACCTTC.

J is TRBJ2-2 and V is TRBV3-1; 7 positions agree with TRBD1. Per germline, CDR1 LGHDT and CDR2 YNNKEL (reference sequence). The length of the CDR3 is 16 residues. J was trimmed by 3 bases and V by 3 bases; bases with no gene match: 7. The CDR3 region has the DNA TGTGCCAGCAGCCAGGACCGGGACAGCTACACCGGGGAGCTGTTTTTT. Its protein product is CASSQDRDSYTGELFF. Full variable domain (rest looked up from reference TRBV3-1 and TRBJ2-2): DTAVSQTPKYLVTQMGNDKSIKCEQNLGHDTMYWYKQDSKKFLKIMFSYNNKELIINETVPNRFSPKSPDKAHLNLHINSLELGDSAVYFCASSQDRDSYTGELFFGEGSRLTVL.

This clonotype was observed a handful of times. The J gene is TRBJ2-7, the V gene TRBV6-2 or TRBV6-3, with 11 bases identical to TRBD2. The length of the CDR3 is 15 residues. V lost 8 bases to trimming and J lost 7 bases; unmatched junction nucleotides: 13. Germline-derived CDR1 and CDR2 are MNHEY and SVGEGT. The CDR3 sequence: CASGPSGGPPREQYV. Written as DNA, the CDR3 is TGTGCCAGCGGCCCTAGCGGGGGGCCTCCTAGAGAGCAGTACGTC.

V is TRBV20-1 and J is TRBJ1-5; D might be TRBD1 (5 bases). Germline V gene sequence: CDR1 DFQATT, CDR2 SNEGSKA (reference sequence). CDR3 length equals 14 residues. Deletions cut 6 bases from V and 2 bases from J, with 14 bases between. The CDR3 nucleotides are TGCAGTGCGACGGGGCAGGGAGGCAATCAGCCCCAGCATTTT. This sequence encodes CSATGQGGNQPQHF.

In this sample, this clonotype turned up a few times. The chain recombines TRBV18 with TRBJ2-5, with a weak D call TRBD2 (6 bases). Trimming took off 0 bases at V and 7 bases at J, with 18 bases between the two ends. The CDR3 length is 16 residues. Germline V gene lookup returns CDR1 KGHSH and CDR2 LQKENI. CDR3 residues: CASSPPNGGSEGTQYF. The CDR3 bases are TGTGCCAGCTCACCACCGAACGGGGGATCCGAGGGGACCCAGTACTTC.

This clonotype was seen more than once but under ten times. The chain's CDR3 is CASTPGTADTQYF. CDR3 in DNA: TGTGCCAGCACCCCGGGGACTGCAGATACGCAGTATTTT. This chain joins TRBV2 and TRBJ2-3, with D possibly being TRBD2 (6 bases). Trimming left V 7 bases short and J 4 bases short, with 12 bases between. This CDR3 has 13 amino acids. CDR1 and CDR2 (germline): SNHLY, FYNNEI.

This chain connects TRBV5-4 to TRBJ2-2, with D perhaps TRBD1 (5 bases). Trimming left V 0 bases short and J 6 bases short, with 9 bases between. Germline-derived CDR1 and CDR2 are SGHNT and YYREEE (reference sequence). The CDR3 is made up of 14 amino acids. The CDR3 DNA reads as TGTGCCAGCAGCTTGGCCCCCAGGGCCGGGGAGCTGTTTTTT. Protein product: CASSLAPRAGELFF.

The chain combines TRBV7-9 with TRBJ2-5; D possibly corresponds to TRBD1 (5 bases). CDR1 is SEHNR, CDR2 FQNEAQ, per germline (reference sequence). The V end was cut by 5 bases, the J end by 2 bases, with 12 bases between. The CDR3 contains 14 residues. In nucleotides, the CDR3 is TGTGCCAGCAGCGTTATGGGGCCTCAAGAGACCCAGTACTTC. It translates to CASSVMGPQETQYF. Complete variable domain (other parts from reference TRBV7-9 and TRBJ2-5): DTGVSQNPRHKITKRGQNVTFRCDPISEHNRLYWYRQTLGQGPEFLTYFQNEAQLEKSRLLSDRFSAERPKGSFSTLEIQRTEQGDSAMYLCASSVMGPQETQYFGPGTRLLVL.

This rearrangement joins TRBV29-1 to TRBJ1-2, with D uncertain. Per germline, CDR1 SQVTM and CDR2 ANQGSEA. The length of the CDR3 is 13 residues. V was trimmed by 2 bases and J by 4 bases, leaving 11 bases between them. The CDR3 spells CSVEPLQSYGYTF. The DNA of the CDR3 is TGCAGCGTTGAACCCTTGCAATCCTATGGCTACACCTTC.

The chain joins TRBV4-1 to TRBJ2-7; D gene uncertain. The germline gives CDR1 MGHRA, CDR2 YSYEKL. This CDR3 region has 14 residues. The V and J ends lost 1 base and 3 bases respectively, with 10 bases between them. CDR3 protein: CASSQALLDYEQYF. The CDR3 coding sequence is TGCGCCAGCAGCCAAGCGCTCTTGGACTACGAGCAGTACTTC.

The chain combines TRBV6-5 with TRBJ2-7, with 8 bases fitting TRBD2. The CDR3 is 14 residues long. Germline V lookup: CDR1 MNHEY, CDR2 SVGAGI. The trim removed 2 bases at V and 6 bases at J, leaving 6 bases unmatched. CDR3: CASSYRGTSLEQYF. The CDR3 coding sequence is TGTGCCAGCAGTTACAGGGGGACTAGTCTCGAGCAGTACTTC.

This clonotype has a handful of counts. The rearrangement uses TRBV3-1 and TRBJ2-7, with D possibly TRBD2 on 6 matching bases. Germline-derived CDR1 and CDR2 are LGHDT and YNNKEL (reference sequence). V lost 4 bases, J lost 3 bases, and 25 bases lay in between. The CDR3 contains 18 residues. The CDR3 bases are TGTGCCAGCAGCCCCGGTTACCGGGCGGGGCCATTATTCTACGAGCAGTACGTC. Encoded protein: CASSPGYRAGPLFYEQYV.

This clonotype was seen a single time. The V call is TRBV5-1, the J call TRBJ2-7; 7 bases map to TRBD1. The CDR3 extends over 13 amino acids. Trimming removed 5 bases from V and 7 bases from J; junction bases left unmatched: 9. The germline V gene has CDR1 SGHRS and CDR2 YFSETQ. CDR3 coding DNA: TGCGCCAGCAGAGCTACAGGGGCCTTAGAGCAGTACTTC. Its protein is CASRATGALEQYF.

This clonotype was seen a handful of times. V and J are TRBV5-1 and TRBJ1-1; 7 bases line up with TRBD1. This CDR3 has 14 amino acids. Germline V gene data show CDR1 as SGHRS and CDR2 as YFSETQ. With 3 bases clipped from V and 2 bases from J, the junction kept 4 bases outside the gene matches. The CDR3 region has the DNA TGCGCCAGCAGCTCACAGGGGTCAAACACTGAAGCTTTCTTT. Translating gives CASSSQGSNTEAFF.